Listed here are 7 T cell receptor beta chains from one sample, sequenced in a study of cytomegalovirus exposure and HLA in healthy donors. Both 60 Vbeta primers and 13 Jbeta primers went into the PCR. Profiled with immunoSEQ multiplex PCR; TCRdb holds only in-frame clones, not every one. The sample records about 200,000 clones, approximately 70% being singletons. The sample was PBMCs. These receptors came from a middle-aged man in good health and CMV-seropositive.

This sequence joins TRBV9 and TRBJ1-1; the D gene is possibly TRBD1 (5 bases). V shed 8 bases and J shed 6 bases, with 17 bases lying between them. This CDR3 comprises 13 residues. Per the germline V gene, CDR1 is SGDLS and CDR2 is YYNGEE. The CDR3 loop is CASGSGGAAEAFF. DNA for the CDR3: TGTGCCAGTGGATCGGGAGGGGCGGCTGAAGCTTTCTTT.

A single count supports this clone. The CDR3 is CASSATGLGQPQHF. The CDR3 nucleotides read TGTGCCAGCAGTGCAACAGGGTTGGGGCAGCCCCAGCATTTT. J is TRBJ1-5 and V is TRBV6-1; TRBD1 is a possible D gene (6 bases). Germline V gives CDR1 MNHNS, CDR2 SASEGT. This CDR3 contains 14 residues. Trimming pared 4 bases from V and 7 bases from J, leaving 14 bases between.

This chain links TRBV23-1 with TRBJ2-7; 12 bases map to TRBD2. TRBV23-1 is an ORF; its function is uncertain. The CDR3 is made up of 19 amino acids. V was pared by 6 bases and J by 0 bases, with 15 bases of the junction left unmatched. The CDR3 reads CASSPGASGGAWASYEQYF. The CDR3 nucleotides read TGCGCCAGCAGCCCTGGCGCTAGCGGGGGGGCCTGGGCCTCCTACGAGCAGTACTTC.

A single count supports this clone. V usage is TRBV7-2 and J usage is TRBJ2-1; TRBD2 agrees at 11 bases. Germline loops: CDR1 SGHTA, CDR2 FQGNSA. CDR3 length equals 15 residues. V was clipped by 1 base and J by 9 bases; unmatched bases: 5. CDR3 DNA: TGTGCCAGCAGCTTAGACGGGACTAGCGGTTTTGAGCAGTTCTTC. Its protein product is CASSLDGTSGFEQFF.

This CDR3 is CASSLMNTEAFF. The CDR3 nucleotides read TGTGCCAGCAGTCTTATGAACACTGAAGCTTTCTTT. The chain couples TRBV28 to TRBJ1-1; D call uncertain. The CDR3 is 12 residues long. V was clipped by 5 bases and J by 0 bases, with 4 bases between them. Germline loops: CDR1 MDHEN, CDR2 SYDVKM.

The J gene is TRBJ2-7, the V gene TRBV4-2; 8 positions match TRBD2. The J segment lost 6 bases and the V segment lost 4 bases, leaving 11 bases of the junction unmatched. In germline, CDR1 is LGHNA, CDR2 YNFKEQ. The CDR3 covers 15 residues. The CDR3 reads CASSLNPLGTSEQYF. CDR3 DNA sequence: TGTGCCAGCAGCCTGAATCCTCTTGGGACTAGCGAGCAGTACTTC.

V gene TRBV7-2 combines with J gene TRBJ2-6; D unclear. The CDR3 length is 15 residues. The V end lost 5 bases, the J end lost 0 bases, and 8 bases lay between the germline ends. Germline loops: CDR1 SGHTA, CDR2 FQGNSA. The DNA for the CDR3 is TGTGCCAGCAGCGCACAACCCTCTGGGGCCAACGTCCTGACTTTC. Amino acid sequence: CASSAQPSGANVLTF.